This T cell receptor (beta chain) was captured by sequencing in a study of T cells in Graves' hyperthyroidism and ophthalmopathy. Notes on the study in general: Ophthalmopathy, as predicted by the model, came a median about six months after the prediction. Most clonotypes expanded in thyroid above 0.001 were likewise present in blood.

In this sample, this clonotype turned up many times. What it recognizes is unknown. Trimming left V 4 bases short and J 1 base short, with 10 bases between. Germline V gene sequence: CDR1 MDHEN, CDR2 SYDVKM. CDR3 length: 14 residues. Clinical symptoms, serum thyroxine, TRAb, thyroid ultrasound and orbital computed tomography established diagnosis. Amplification of TCR beta CDR3 regions used RNA as the template. Using the HTBI primer set, a first-round RT-PCR was run on the TCR CDR3. TCRdb passed the multiplex PCR reads through MiXCR, listing each CDR3 protein once. The sample holds around 440,000 distinct CDR3 sequences, around 14% seen once.

Sequenced: blood. This rearrangement joins TRBV28 to TRBJ1-2, with D possibly matching TRBD1 (5 bases). The clonotype originates from a woman younger than 35 with Graves' hyperthyroidism. The CDR3 reads CASSSGGNNYGYTF. The CDR3 DNA reads as TGTGCCAGCAGTTCGGGGGGTAATAACTATGGCTACACCTTC.